The 5 T cell receptor beta chains below come from one sample, sequenced in a study of CD8+ T cells in alopecia areata. The treatment denotes: oral pan-JAK inhibitor, 5-10 mg twice daily. Once RNA had been extracted, it was reverse transcribed into cDNA to act as the sequencing template. Clones were sequenced by immunoSEQ multiplex PCR, and TCRdb holds only the in-frame ones, with some missing. The sample yields approximately 280,000 clones, roughly 60% seen once. Here the sequenced sample was CD4+ T cells sorted from blood, taken at week 24, from a patient treated with tofacitinib. The receptor set was obtained from a human donor with alopecia areata.

The chain employs TRBV7-9 and TRBJ2-3, with a possible D match to TRBD1 (5 bases). V gave up 3 bases and J gave up 2 bases, with 12 bases separating them. The CDR3 length is 15 residues. Looked up from germline, CDR1 is SEHNR and CDR2 is FQNEAQ (reference sequence). The CDR3 DNA sequence: TGTGCCAGCAGCTTGGTCCAGGGATCCACAGATACGCAGTATTTT. This sequence encodes CASSLVQGSTDTQYF.

The gene calls are TRBV2 and TRBJ1-1; a possible D gene is TRBD1 (5 bases). The V end was cut by 7 bases, the J end by 1 base, with 7 bases between. Per the germline V gene, CDR1 is SNHLY and CDR2 is FYNNEI. This CDR3 is built from 12 residues. The CDR3 here is CASNRPNTEAFF. The CDR3 bases are TGTGCCAGCAACAGGCCGAACACTGAAGCTTTCTTT.

This clone was picked up a small number of times. The same CDR3 arises from other DNA sequences in this sample as well. The V call is TRBV19, the J call TRBJ1-1; no reliable D call. V lost 5 bases and J lost 0, with 1 base in between. The CDR3 runs to 11 residues. Germline lookup yields CDR1 LNHDA and CDR2 SQIVND (reference sequence). The CDR3 is CASSLNTEAFF. CDR3 sequence (DNA): TGTGCCAGTAGTTTGAACACTGAAGCTTTCTTT.

About this clone: Other DNA sequences in the sample encode the same CDR3. V gene TRBV15 combines with J gene TRBJ1-2; D unresolved. This CDR3 comprises 12 residues. Germline V CDR1 and CDR2: LNHNV, YYDKDF (reference sequence). V lost 0 bases and J lost 4, with 3 bases in between. CDR3 loop: CATSRDSYGYTF. The CDR3 region has the DNA TGTGCCACCAGCAGAGACAGCTATGGCTACACCTTC.

The CDR3 here is CASSLGRGSYNEQFF. The CDR3 nucleotides read TGTGCCAGCAGCCTAGGGCGGGGCTCCTACAATGAGCAGTTCTTC. The J gene is TRBJ2-1, the V gene TRBV7-8; possible D gene TRBD2, 6 bases. The V end was cut by 5 bases, the J end by 0 bases, with 11 bases between. The germline gives CDR1 SGHVS, CDR2 FQNEAQ. This CDR3 is 15 amino acids long.